This T cell receptor beta chain was profiled in a study of shared clonotypes between healthy human individuals. Study as a whole: CD4 naive and CD4 memory each took three plates per donor, while CD8 naive took two and CD8 memory one.

The CDR3 extends over 14 amino acids. Germline V gene data show CDR1 as MGHDK and CDR2 as SYGVNS. V was pared by 6 bases and J by 1 base, with 3 bases of the junction left unmatched. This clone was picked up many times. Each sample came from a Caucasian adult donor living in Nashville, Tennessee. Researchers ran the assay at a deep level. Using immunoSEQ multiplex PCR, the repertoire was profiled, and TCRdb retains in-frame clones only, with some absent. The sample has approximately 640,000 clones, roughly 70% seen once. The receptor comes from a young woman in good health. The specimen was memory CD4+ T cells sorted from blood. The subset denotes: CD45RA-negative fraction. The chain recombines TRBV25-1 with TRBJ1-3, with 7 bases that match TRBD1. CDR3 in DNA: TGTGCCAGCAGCCCGACAGGGTCTGGAAACACCATATATTTT. It is translated as CASSPTGSGNTIYF.